These 28 T cell receptor beta chains were all obtained from the same sample, sequenced in a study of blood T cell repertoires in COVID-19. The protocol was immunoSEQ multiplex PCR, while the TCRdb copy is restricted to in-frame clones and leaves out a portion. The top ten hold about 5% of the sample, which has roughly 150,000 clones, 70% to 90% seen once. The sequenced material came from peripheral blood. The receptor source for this set is a woman aged 50 to 65 with acute or convalescent COVID-19.

This chain uses TRBV3-1 (or the pseudogene TRBV3-2) with TRBJ1-1; D unresolved. CDR1 and CDR2 (germline): LGHDT, YNNKEL (reference sequence). The V gene lost 2 bases and the J gene lost 4 bases, with 8 bases spanning the gap. The CDR3 extends over 13 amino acids. The CDR3 protein is CASSQFWSTEAFF. CDR3 DNA sequence: TGTGCCAGCAGCCAATTTTGGAGCACTGAAGCTTTCTTT.

The rearrangement uses TRBV7-2 and TRBJ2-7; D call uncertain. Germline V gene data show CDR1 as SGHTA and CDR2 as FQGNSA. The CDR3 extends over 13 amino acids. The V end was cut by 3 bases, the J end by 6 bases, with 12 bases between. CDR3 amino acids: CASSFFGPVEQYF. CDR3 nucleotides: TGTGCCAGCAGCTTTTTTGGGCCCGTCGAGCAGTACTTC.

The CDR3 DNA reads as TGTGCCAGCAGCGTAGCGGGTTCCAACACTGAAGCTTTCTTT. Translated, it gives CASSVAGSNTEAFF. V usage is TRBV9 and J usage is TRBJ1-1, with D uncertain. This CDR3 has 14 amino acids. V lost 0 bases, J lost 2 bases, and 8 bases lay in between. Germline CDR1 and CDR2: SGDLS and YYNGEE.

The genes are TRBV27 and TRBJ1-6; D remains ambiguous. CDR3 length equals 18 residues. V dropped 3 bases and J dropped 9 bases, with 24 bases sitting between them. Germline CDR1 and CDR2: MNHEY and SMNVEV (reference sequence). The CDR3 sequence is CASSFSESGFPGSSPLHF. In DNA, the CDR3 is TGTGCCAGCAGTTTCTCGGAATCCGGGTTTCCCGGCAGTTCACCCCTCCACTTT.

The chain couples TRBV19 to TRBJ2-5, with D possibly matching TRBD1 (5 bases). Germline V gene lookup returns CDR1 LNHDA and CDR2 SQIVND (reference sequence). The CDR3 runs to 14 residues. The V and J ends lost 1 base and 1 base respectively, with 7 bases between them. The CDR3 reads CASSIVGAQETQYF. Here the CDR3 DNA reads TGTGCCAGTAGTATAGTAGGGGCCCAAGAGACCCAGTACTTC.

The V call is TRBV6-5, the J call TRBJ2-1, with a tentative D call TRBD2 (6 bases). The CDR3 covers 13 residues. Between the trimmed V and J ends, which lost 1 base and 9 bases, there was a span of 10 bases. Germline-derived CDR1 and CDR2 are MNHEY and SVGAGI. CDR3 bases: TGTGCCAGCAGTTACTTGGCCGGGAGTGAGCAGTTCTTC. Residues: CASSYLAGSEQFF.

Comments on this clone: Sequence at one end of the junction differs from germline and may be a read error. The chain joins TRBV11-2 to TRBJ1-1; 9 bases fit TRBD1. CDR1 is SGHAT, CDR2 FQNNGV, per germline. This CDR3 contains 14 residues. The CDR3: CASSFGQGNAEAFF. The CDR3 coding sequence is TGTGCCAGCAGCTTCGGACAGGGGAACGCTGAAGCTTTCTTT. The whole variable domain, filled in from reference TRBV11-2 and TRBJ1-1, reads EAGVAQSPRYKIIEKRQSVAFWCNPISGHATLYWYQQILGQGPKLLIQFQNNGVVDDSQLPKDRFSAERLKGVDSTLKIQPAKLEDSAVYLCASSFGQGNAEAFFGQGTRLTVV.

This chain links TRBV5-1 with TRBJ2-5; D remains ambiguous. The CDR3 contains 11 residues. Trimming stripped 5 bases from V and 3 bases from J, with 5 bases between. Looked up from germline, CDR1 is SGHRS and CDR2 is YFSETQ. The CDR3 reads CASRAEETQYF. CDR3 in DNA: TGCGCCAGCAGAGCCGAAGAGACCCAGTACTTC.

The chain recombines TRBV29-1 with TRBJ1-1; 8 positions match TRBD1. The CDR3 is 12 residues long. V lost 5 bases to trimming and J lost 5 bases; unmatched junction nucleotides: 4. The germline gives CDR1 SQVTM, CDR2 ANQGSEA. The CDR3, as DNA: TGCAGCGTTCAGGGGGCCTTGACTGAAGCTTTCTTT. Translated, it gives CSVQGALTEAFF.

The gene calls are TRBV6-5 and TRBJ2-2; 8 nucleotides line up with TRBD1. CDR1 and CDR2 from the germline V gene are MNHEY and SVGAGI. V lost 7 bases, J lost 4 bases, and 5 bases stayed unmatched. The CDR3 covers 14 residues. The CDR3 loop is CASKGQGGTGELFF. Written as DNA, the CDR3 is TGTGCCAGCAAAGGACAGGGTGGCACCGGGGAGCTGTTTTTT.

This CDR3 reads CSVESRYNEQFF. CDR3 DNA: TGCAGCGTTGAATCCCGTTACAATGAGCAGTTCTTC. The chain has TRBV29-1 and TRBJ2-1; D remains unclear. Trimming removed 2 bases at V and 4 bases at J, with 6 bases between. This CDR3 spans 12 amino acids. CDR1 and CDR2 from the germline V gene are SQVTM and ANQGSEA.

The chain recombines TRBV6-6 with TRBJ2-7; 8 nucleotides line up with TRBD1. The trim removed 6 bases at V and 3 bases at J, leaving 7 bases unmatched. The length of the CDR3 is 14 residues. Germline CDR1 and CDR2: MNHNY and SVGAGI (reference sequence). This chain's CDR3 is CASRTDREGYEQYF. CDR3 coding DNA: TGTGCCAGCAGAACGGACAGGGAAGGCTACGAGCAGTACTTC.

The V gene is TRBV7-2, the J gene TRBJ2-1; a weak D match, TRBD2 (6 bases). V lost 7 bases, J lost 8 bases, and 12 bases lay in between. The CDR3 is 12 residues long. The germline V gene encodes CDR1 SGHTA and CDR2 FQGNSA. This CDR3 is CASNQAGYEQFF. The CDR3 DNA reads TGTGCCAGCAACCAGGCGGGGTATGAGCAGTTCTTC.

The chain recombines TRBV25-1 with TRBJ2-1; the D gene is possibly TRBD2 (5 bases). Trimming removed 7 bases at V and 0 bases at J, with 19 bases between. This CDR3 is 17 amino acids long. Germline V gives CDR1 MGHDK, CDR2 SYGVNS. CDR3 in amino acids: CASTPSSGLSSYNEQFF. The CDR3 nucleotides are TGTGCCAGCACACCCTCGTCGGGGTTGAGCTCCTACAATGAGCAGTTCTTC. Supplemented by reference TRBV25-1 and TRBJ2-1, the full variable domain reads EADIYQTPRYLVIGTGKKITLECSQTMGHDKMYWYQQDPGMELHLIHYSYGVNSTEKGDLSSESTVSRIRTEHFPLTLESARPSHTSQYLCASTPSSGLSSYNEQFFGPGTRLTVL.

The rearrangement uses TRBV6-2 or TRBV6-3 and TRBJ1-1; D possibly corresponds to TRBD1 (5 bases). V was clipped by 4 bases and J by 3 bases, with 6 bases between them. Germline CDR1 reads MNHEY; CDR2 reads SVGEGT. The CDR3 is 12 residues long. CDR3 amino acids: CASSWGDTEAFF. The CDR3 coding sequence is TGTGCCAGCAGTTGGGGCGACACTGAAGCTTTCTTT.

V is TRBV5-1 and J is TRBJ2-7, with 7 bases aligning to TRBD1. Germline V gene sequence: CDR1 SGHRS, CDR2 YFSETQ. The CDR3 is 17 residues long. V dropped 0 bases and J dropped 4; count of bases not matched to a gene: 13. The CDR3 DNA reads as TGCGCCAGCAGCTTGGAACAGGGGCTTCCAGTGGGGTACGAGCAGTACTTC. This gives the protein CASSLEQGLPVGYEQYF. Using reference TRBV5-1 and TRBJ2-7 for the parts outside the CDR3, the full variable domain is KAGVTQTPRYLIKTRGQQVTLSCSPISGHRSVSWYQQTPGQGLQFLFEYFSETQRNKGNFPGRFSGRQFSNSRSEMNVSTLELGDSALYLCASSLEQGLPVGYEQYFGPGTRLTVT.

This chain joins TRBV7-3 and TRBJ1-1, with a possible D match to TRBD1 (6 bases). V was shortened by 4 bases and J by 6 bases, with 18 bases between the two germline ends. The CDR3 has 15 residues. Germline CDR1 is SGHTA and CDR2 is FQGTGA. The CDR3: CASSWGPLGKAEAFF. The CDR3 nucleotides are TGTGCCAGCAGCTGGGGGCCTCTGGGAAAGGCTGAAGCTTTCTTT. The full variable domain, its missing parts supplied by reference TRBV7-3 and TRBJ1-1, is GAGVSQTPSNKVTEKGKYVELRCDPISGHTALYWYRQSLGQGPEFLIYFQGTGAADDSGLPNDRFFAVRPEGSVSTLKIQRTERGDSAVYLCASSWGPLGKAEAFFGQGTRLTVV.

Comments on this clone: A read error may account for a junction end that differs from germline. This chain uses TRBV28 with TRBJ2-3, with TRBD1 matching over 9 bases. Germline CDR1 and CDR2: MDHEN and SYDVKM. The CDR3 totals 14 residues. CDR3 nucleotide sequence: TGTGCCAGCAGTTTGCTCTTGGGGGGACAGGGTATACATTTT. The encoded protein is CASSLLLGGQGIHF. The full variable domain, with the rest looked up from reference TRBV28 and TRBJ2-3, is DVKVTQSSRYLVKRTGEKVFLECVQDMDHENMFWYRQDPGLGLRLIYFSYDVKMKEKGDIPEGYSVSREKKERFSLILESASTNQTSMYLCASSLLLGGQGIHFGPGTRLTVL.

This rearrangement joins TRBV19 to TRBJ2-6; D perhaps matches TRBD2 (6 bases). CDR3 size: 16 residues. Trimming left V 6 bases short and J 1 base short, with 13 bases between. Germline V lookup: CDR1 LNHDA, CDR2 SQIVND (reference sequence). The CDR3 DNA sequence: TGTGCCAGTAGCCAACTCGGGACTTCTGGGGCCAACGTCCTGACTTTC. It encodes CASSQLGTSGANVLTF. The full variable domain, with the rest looked up from reference TRBV19 and TRBJ2-6, is DGGITQSPKYLFRKEGQNVTLSCEQNLNHDAMYWYRQDPGQGLRLIYYSQIVNDFQKGDIAEGYSVSREKKESFPLTVTSAQKNPTAFYLCASSQLGTSGANVLTFGAGSRLTVL.

The chain recombines TRBV7-2 with TRBJ2-2, with no clear D. In germline, CDR1 is SGHTA, CDR2 FQGNSA. V was cut by 6 bases and J by 5 bases, with 16 bases left in between. The CDR3 has 15 residues. CDR3 in DNA: TGTGCCAGCAGGTCGCCCAGTCGTAAAACCGGGGAGCTGTTTTTT. Its protein product is CASRSPSRKTGELFF.

This clone was seen a handful of times. V gene TRBV5-6 combines with J gene TRBJ1-1; D gene unclear. Germline values: CDR1 SGHDT, CDR2 YYEEEE. V lost 4 bases to trimming and J lost 0 bases, with 16 bases between them. The CDR3 runs 16 residues. The CDR3 region is CASSRAGTRLNTEAFF. DNA for the CDR3: TGTGCCAGCAGCCGGGCGGGAACCCGCCTGAACACTGAAGCTTTCTTT. Full variable domain (rest looked up from reference TRBV5-6 and TRBJ1-1): DAGVTQSPTHLIKTRGQQVTLRCSPKSGHDTVSWYQQALGQGPQFIFQYYEEEERQRGNFPDRFSGHQFPNYSSELNVNALLLGDSALYLCASSRAGTRLNTEAFFGQGTRLTVV.

The count of this clone is one. The chain links TRBV6-1 to TRBJ2-4, with 7 bases that match TRBD2. Per germline, CDR1 MNHNS and CDR2 SASEGT. The CDR3 runs 15 residues. Trimming took 3 bases from V and 4 from J; bases not matched to a gene: 6. CDR3 nucleotide sequence: TGTGCCAGCAGTGAGGATCTAGCGGAGAAAAACATTCAGTACTTC. The encoded protein is CASSEDLAEKNIQYF.

CDR3 sequence (DNA): TGTGCCAGCAGCTTAGGTGGACAGGGGAAGACCCAGTACTTC. Translated, it gives CASSLGGQGKTQYF. V and J are TRBV7-9 and TRBJ2-5; 9 nucleotides line up with TRBD1. The CDR3 loop spans 14 amino acids. From germline, CDR1 is SEHNR and CDR2 FQNEAQ (reference sequence). Trimming removed 1 base from V and 6 bases from J; junction bases left unmatched: 3.

The gene calls are TRBV28 and TRBJ2-5; 8 nucleotides line up with TRBD1. Germline V CDR1 and CDR2: MDHEN, SYDVKM. The length of the CDR3 is 13 residues. V lost 7 bases to trimming and J lost 5 bases; unmatched junction nucleotides: 6. CDR3 region: CASIYRGEETQYF. DNA of the CDR3: TGTGCCAGCATTTACAGGGGGGAGGAGACCCAGTACTTC.

The rearrangement links TRBV27 to TRBJ2-5, with 7 bases identical to TRBD2. The germline gives CDR1 MNHEY, CDR2 SMNVEV (reference sequence). V shed 1 base, J shed 1 base, and the junction held 6 bases outside the gene matches. This CDR3 has 16 amino acids. DNA for the CDR3: TGTGCCAGCAGTTTATATTCGGCGGGGGTCCAAGAGACCCAGTACTTC. Its translation is CASSLYSAGVQETQYF.

V is TRBV28 and J is TRBJ2-5, with D tentatively TRBD2 (6 bases). The CDR3 length is 14 residues. The germline V gene has CDR1 MDHEN and CDR2 SYDVKM. V lost 10 bases, J lost 2 bases, and 17 bases lay in between. CDR3 in amino acids: CATLPGGEQETQYF. The DNA for the CDR3 is TGTGCCACACTCCCAGGCGGGGAGCAAGAGACCCAGTACTTC.

V is TRBV19 and J is TRBJ1-5; a weak D match, TRBD1 (5 bases). Germline V gene data show CDR1 as LNHDA and CDR2 as SQIVND (reference sequence). CDR3 length: 14 residues. V was trimmed by 6 bases and J by 7 bases, leaving 16 bases between them. The CDR3 DNA reads TGTGCCAGTAGGCCGGGTCCGGGGGGACAGCCCCAGCATTTT. Amino acid sequence: CASRPGPGGQPQHF.

The chain links TRBV29-1 to TRBJ1-4, with D possibly TRBD1 on 5 matching bases. The CDR3 extends over 12 amino acids. V shed 7 bases and J shed 4 bases, with 10 bases lying between them. CDR1 and CDR2 from the germline V gene are SQVTM and ANQGSEA. The chain's CDR3 is CSAGQVNEKLFF. CDR3 in DNA: TGCAGCGCGGGGCAGGTTAATGAAAAACTGTTTTTT. The full variable domain, in which reference TRBV29-1 and TRBJ1-4 provide the parts outside the CDR3, is SAVISQKPSRDICQRGTSLTIQCQVDSQVTMMFWYRQQPGQSLTLIATANQGSEATYESGFVIDKFPISRPNLTFSTLTVSNMSPEDSSIYLCSAGQVNEKLFFGSGTQLSVL.